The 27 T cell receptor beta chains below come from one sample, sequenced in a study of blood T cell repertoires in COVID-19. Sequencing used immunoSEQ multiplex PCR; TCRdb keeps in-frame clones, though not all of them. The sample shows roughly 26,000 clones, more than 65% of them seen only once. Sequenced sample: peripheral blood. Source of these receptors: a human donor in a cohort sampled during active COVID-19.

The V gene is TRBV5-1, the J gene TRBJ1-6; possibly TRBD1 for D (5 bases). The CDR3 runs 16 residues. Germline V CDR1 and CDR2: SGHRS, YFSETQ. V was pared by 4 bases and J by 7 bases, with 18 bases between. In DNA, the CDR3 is TGCGCCAGCAGCCTTACCCCAGGGTCCGCGAATTCACCCCTCCACTTT. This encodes CASSLTPGSANSPLHF.

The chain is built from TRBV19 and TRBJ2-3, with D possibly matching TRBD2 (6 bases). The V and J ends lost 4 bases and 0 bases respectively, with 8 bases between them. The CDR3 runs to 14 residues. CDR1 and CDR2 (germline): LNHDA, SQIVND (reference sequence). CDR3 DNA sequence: TGTGCCAGTAGTACAGGGACTAGCACAGATACGCAGTATTTT. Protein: CASSTGTSTDTQYF.

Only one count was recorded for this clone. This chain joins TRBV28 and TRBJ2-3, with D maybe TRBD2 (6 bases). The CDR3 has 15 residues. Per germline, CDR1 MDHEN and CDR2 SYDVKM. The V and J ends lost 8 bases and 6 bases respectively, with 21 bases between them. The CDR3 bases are TGTGCCAGCTCTCGCTGGGGGACTGCAGGGGATACGCAGTATTTT. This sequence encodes CASSRWGTAGDTQYF. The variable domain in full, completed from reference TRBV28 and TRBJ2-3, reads DVKVTQSSRYLVKRTGEKVFLECVQDMDHENMFWYRQDPGLGLRLIYFSYDVKMKEKGDIPEGYSVSREKKERFSLILESASTNQTSMYLCASSRWGTAGDTQYFGPGTRLTVL.

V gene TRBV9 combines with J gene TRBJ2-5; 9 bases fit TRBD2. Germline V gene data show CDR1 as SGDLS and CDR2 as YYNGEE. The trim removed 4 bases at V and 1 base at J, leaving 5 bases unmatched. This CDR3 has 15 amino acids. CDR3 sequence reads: CASSRRTSAQETQYF. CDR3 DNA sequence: TGTGCCAGCAGCCGACGGACTAGCGCCCAAGAGACCCAGTACTTC.

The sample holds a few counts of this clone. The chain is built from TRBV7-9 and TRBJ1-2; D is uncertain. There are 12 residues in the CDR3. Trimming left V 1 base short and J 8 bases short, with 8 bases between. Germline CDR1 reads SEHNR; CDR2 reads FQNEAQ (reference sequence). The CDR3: CASSLDLSGYTF. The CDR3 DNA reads TGTGCCAGCAGCTTAGATCTTTCCGGCTACACCTTC.

DNA of the CDR3: TGTGCCATCAGTTGGCAGGGGGACGAGCAGTACTTC. Translating gives CAISWQGDEQYF. The chain combines TRBV10-3 with TRBJ2-7, with 7 nucleotides matching TRBD1. The CDR3 sequence is 12 residues long. CDR1 is ENHRY and CDR2 is SYGVKD in the germline V gene. J lost 5 bases, V lost 5 bases, and 3 bases had no gene match.

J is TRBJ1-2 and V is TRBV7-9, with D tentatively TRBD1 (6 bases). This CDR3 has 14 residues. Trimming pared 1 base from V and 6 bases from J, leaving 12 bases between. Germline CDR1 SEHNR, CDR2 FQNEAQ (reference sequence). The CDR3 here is CASSLVGDIHGYTF. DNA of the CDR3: TGTGCCAGCAGCTTAGTTGGGGACATTCATGGCTACACCTTC.

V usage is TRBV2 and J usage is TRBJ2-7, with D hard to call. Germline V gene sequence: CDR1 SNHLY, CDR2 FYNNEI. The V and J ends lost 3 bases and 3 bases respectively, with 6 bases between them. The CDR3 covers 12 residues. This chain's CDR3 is CASSDGGYEQYF. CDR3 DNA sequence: TGTGCCAGCAGTGATGGCGGCTACGAGCAGTACTTC.

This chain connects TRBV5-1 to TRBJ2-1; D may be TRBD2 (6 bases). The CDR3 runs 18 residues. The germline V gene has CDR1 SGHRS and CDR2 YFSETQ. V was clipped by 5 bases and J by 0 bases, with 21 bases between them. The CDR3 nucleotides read TGCGCCAGCAGACAAATCACGGGTGGCGGGGACTCCTACAATGAGCAGTTCTTC. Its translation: CASRQITGGGDSYNEQFF.

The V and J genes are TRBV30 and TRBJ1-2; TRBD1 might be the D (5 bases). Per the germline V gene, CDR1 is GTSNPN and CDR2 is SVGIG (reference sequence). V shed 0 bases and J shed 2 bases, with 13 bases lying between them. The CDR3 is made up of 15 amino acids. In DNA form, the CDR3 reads TGTGCCTGGAGTGTCCCCGACAGATTGAACTATGGCTACACCTTC. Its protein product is CAWSVPDRLNYGYTF.

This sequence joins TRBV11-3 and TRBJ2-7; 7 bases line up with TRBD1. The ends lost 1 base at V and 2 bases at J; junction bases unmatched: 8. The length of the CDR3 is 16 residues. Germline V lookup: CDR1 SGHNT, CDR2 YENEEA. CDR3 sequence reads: CASSLAGTAKAYEQYF. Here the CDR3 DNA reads TGTGCCAGCAGCTTAGCCGGGACAGCCAAGGCCTACGAGCAGTACTTC.

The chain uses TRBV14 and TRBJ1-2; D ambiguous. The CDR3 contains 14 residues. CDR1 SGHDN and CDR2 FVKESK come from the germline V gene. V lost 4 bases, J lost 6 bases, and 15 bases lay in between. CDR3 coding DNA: TGTGCCAGCAGCCCCCTGGAGGCTATGAATGGCTACACCTTC. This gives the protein CASSPLEAMNGYTF.

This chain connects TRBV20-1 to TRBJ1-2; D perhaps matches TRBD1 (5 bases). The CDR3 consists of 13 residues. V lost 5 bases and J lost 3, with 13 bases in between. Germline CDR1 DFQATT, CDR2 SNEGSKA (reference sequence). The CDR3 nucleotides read TGCAGTGCTGGTGAGGGGCCTGACTATGGCTACACCTTC. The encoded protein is CSAGEGPDYGYTF.

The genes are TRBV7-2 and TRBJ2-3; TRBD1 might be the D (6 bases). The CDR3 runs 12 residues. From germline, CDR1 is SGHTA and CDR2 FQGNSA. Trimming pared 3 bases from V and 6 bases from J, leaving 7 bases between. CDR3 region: CASSFDRDTQYF. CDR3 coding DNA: TGTGCCAGCAGCTTTGACAGGGATACGCAGTATTTT. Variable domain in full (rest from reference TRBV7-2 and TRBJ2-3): GAGVSQSPSNKVTEKGKDVELRCDPISGHTALYWYRQSLGQGLEFLIYFQGNSAPDKSGLPSDRFSAERTGGSVSTLTIQRTQQEDSAVYLCASSFDRDTQYFGPGTRLTVL.

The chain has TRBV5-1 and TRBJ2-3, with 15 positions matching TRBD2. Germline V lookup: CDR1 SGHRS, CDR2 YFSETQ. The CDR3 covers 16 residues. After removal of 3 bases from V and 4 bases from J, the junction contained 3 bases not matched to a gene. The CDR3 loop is CASSSRTSGRADTQYF. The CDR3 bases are TGCGCCAGCAGCTCCAGGACTAGCGGGAGGGCAGATACGCAGTATTTT.

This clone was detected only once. This CDR3 reads CASSFQGAQAFF. The CDR3 DNA sequence: TGTGCCAGCAGTTTCCAGGGGGCCCAAGCTTTCTTT. The chain combines TRBV12-3 or TRBV12-4 with TRBJ1-1; 8 bases are shared with TRBD1. The CDR3 spans 12 residues. Germline trimming cut 3 bases from V and 9 bases from J; bases unmatched to any gene: 3.

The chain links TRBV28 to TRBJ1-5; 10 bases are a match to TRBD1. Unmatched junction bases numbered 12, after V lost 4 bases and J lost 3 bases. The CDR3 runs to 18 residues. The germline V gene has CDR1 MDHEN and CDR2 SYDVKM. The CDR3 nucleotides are TGTGCCAGCAGTTATCCGGGACAGGGGCCCCTAGTCAATCAGCCCCAGCATTTT. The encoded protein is CASSYPGQGPLVNQPQHF.

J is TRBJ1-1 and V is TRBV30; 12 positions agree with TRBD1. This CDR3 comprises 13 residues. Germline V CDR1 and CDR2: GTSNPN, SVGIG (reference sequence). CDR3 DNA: TGTGTTGGGGACAGGGGGCGCGGGACTGAAGCTTTCTTT. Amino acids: CVGDRGRGTEAFF.

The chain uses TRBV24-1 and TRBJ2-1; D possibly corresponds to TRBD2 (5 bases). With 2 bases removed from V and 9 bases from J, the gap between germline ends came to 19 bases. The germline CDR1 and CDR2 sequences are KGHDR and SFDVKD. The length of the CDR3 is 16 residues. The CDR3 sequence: CATSDSERGSVSEQFF. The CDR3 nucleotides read TGTGCCACCAGTGATTCTGAGAGAGGGTCAGTTAGTGAGCAGTTCTTC.

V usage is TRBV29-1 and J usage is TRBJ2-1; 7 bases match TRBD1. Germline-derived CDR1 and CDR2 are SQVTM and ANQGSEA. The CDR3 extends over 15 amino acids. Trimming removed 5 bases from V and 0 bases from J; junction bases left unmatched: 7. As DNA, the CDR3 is TGCAGCGTTTTAGGGGGCAGGGGCTCCTACAATGAGCAGTTCTTC. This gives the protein CSVLGGRGSYNEQFF.

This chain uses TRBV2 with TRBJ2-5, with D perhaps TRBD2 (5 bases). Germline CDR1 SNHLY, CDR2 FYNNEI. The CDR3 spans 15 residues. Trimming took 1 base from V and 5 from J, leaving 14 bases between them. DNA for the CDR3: TGTGCCAGCAGTGAAGACGGAGGCCCAAGGGAGACCCAGTACTTC. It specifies CASSEDGGPRETQYF.

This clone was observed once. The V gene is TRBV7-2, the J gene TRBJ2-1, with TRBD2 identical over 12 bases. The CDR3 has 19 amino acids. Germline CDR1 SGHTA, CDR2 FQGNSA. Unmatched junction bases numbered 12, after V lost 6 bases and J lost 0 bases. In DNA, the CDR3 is TGTGCCAGCAGGCCCCCGGGGCTAGCGGGAGGGAGCTCCTACAATGAGCAGTTCTTC. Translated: CASRPPGLAGGSSYNEQFF.

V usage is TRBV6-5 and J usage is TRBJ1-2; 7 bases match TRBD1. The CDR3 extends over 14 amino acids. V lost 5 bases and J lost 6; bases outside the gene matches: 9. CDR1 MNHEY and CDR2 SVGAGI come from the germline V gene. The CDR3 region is CASSRGLTANGYTF. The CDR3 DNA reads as TGTGCCAGCAGTAGGGGGCTTACCGCGAATGGCTACACCTTC.

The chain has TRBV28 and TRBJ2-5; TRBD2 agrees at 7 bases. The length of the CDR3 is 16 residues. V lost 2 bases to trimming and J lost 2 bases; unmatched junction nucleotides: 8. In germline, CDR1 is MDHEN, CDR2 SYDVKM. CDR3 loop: CASSLRLAELQETQYF. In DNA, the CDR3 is TGTGCCAGCAGTTTAAGGCTAGCGGAGTTACAAGAGACCCAGTACTTC.

The CDR3 is CASSPPTGRQFF. The CDR3, as DNA: TGTGCCAGCAGCCCCCCAACGGGTAGGCAGTTCTTC. The chain is built from TRBV27 and TRBJ2-1, with no clear D. There are 12 residues in the CDR3. Germline V lookup: CDR1 MNHEY, CDR2 SMNVEV (reference sequence). The V end was cut by 6 bases, the J end by 12 bases, with 15 bases between.

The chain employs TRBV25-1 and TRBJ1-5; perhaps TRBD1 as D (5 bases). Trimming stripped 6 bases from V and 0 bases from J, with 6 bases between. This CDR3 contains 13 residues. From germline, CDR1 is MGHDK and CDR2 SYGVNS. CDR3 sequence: CASRGLSNQPQHF. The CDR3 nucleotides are TGTGCCAGCAGGGGGCTTAGCAATCAGCCCCAGCATTTT.

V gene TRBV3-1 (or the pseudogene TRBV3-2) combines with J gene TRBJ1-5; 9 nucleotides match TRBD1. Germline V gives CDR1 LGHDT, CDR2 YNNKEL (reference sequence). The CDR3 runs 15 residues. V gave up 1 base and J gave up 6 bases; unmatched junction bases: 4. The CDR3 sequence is CASSQGGQGSQPQHF. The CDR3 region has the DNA TGTGCCAGCAGCCAAGGGGGACAGGGAAGTCAGCCCCAGCATTTT.